A single sample is the source of the 5 T cell receptor beta chains below, sequenced in a study of blood T cells in healthy people across ages. A second PCR, run for about 6 to 11 cycles, used a sample-barcoded 5' primer plus a J-beta primer mix. TCRdb reprocessed the 5' RACE reads via MiXCR and lists one record per CDR3 protein. The sample comprises some 640,000 distinct CDR3 sequences, about 28% of which are singletons, and 15% to 18% rests with the top ten. Sequenced material: blood. These receptors all stem from a woman at least 80 years old in good health.

Comment on this clonotype: This sequence may be a read error, since a much larger clone differs from it by one base. The rearrangement joins TRBV14 to TRBJ2-1; possibly TRBD2 for D (6 bases). Trimming pared 4 bases from V and 10 bases from J, leaving 17 bases between. The CDR3 has 14 residues. CDR1 is SGHDN, CDR2 FVKESK, per germline. The CDR3 spells CASSLGGISYEQFF. CDR3 in DNA: TGTGCCAGCAGCCTGGGGGGAATCTCCTACGAGCAGTTCTTC.

For this clonotype: This clone may be a read error of a much larger clone one base away. The V gene is TRBV7-3, the J gene TRBJ2-5; D is undetermined. Germline V lookup: CDR1 SGHTA, CDR2 FQGTGA. The CDR3 totals 12 residues. The V gene lost 1 base and the J gene lost 11 bases, with 11 bases spanning the gap. The CDR3 nucleotides are TGTGCCAGCAGCTTAAATGTGTATGAGCAGTACTTC. Its protein product is CASSLNVYEQYF.

In its sample, this clonotype was seen many times. The rearrangement uses TRBV3-1 and TRBJ2-5, with TRBD1 identical over 9 bases. The CDR3 has 13 residues. J was trimmed by 5 bases and V by 5 bases; bases with no gene match: 3. The V gene's germline CDR1 is LGHDT and CDR2 YNNKEL (reference sequence). The CDR3 region has the DNA TGTGCCAGCAGCACAGGGGGCAGGGAGACCCAGTACTTC. It is translated as CASSTGGRETQYF.

Many counts were recorded for this clonotype. The J gene is TRBJ1-2, the V gene TRBV20-1; 10 bases agree with TRBD1. The CDR3 length is 12 residues. CDR1 DFQATT and CDR2 SNEGSKA come from the germline V gene (reference sequence). CDR3 sequence: CGGRQGAYGYTF. The CDR3 DNA follows: TGCGGAGGACGACAGGGGGCTTATGGCTACACCTTC.

Ten or more counts support this clonotype. The V gene is TRBV6-1, the J gene TRBJ2-7; no clear D gene. In germline, CDR1 is MNHNS, CDR2 SASEGT. Trimming removed 11 bases at V and 2 bases at J, with 10 bases between. This CDR3 is 11 amino acids long. CDR3 nucleotides: TGTGCCGGATCGACTGCCTACGAGCAGTACTTC. The encoded protein is CAGSTAYEQYF.